The rows below give T cell receptor beta chains drawn from one sample of a study of control samples from healthy donors and cancer patients. Method: immunoSEQ multiplex PCR; TCRdb's copy keeps in-frame clones and lacks some. The sample carries some 120,000 clones, roughly 87% recorded once. Sample: blood. The receptors originated from a man aged 35-49 years in good health. The CDR3 runs from the conserved cysteine through the conserved F or W. The D gene is left open where the match is weak. The listing skips clone size in some rows; elsewhere it reads once, few, many or a size class.

cdr3_aa	cdr3_nt	clone_size	v_call	d_call	j_call
CASEGRQKDYNEQFF	TGTGCCAGCGAGGGCAGGCAGAAGGATTACAATGAGCAGTTCTTC	-	TRBV11-3	-	TRBJ2-1
CASRGNSWETQYF	TGTGCCAGCAGAGGTAATAGCTGGGAGACCCAGTACTTC	-	TRBV11-1	-	TRBJ2-5
CASSFRSGGAADTQYF	TGTGCCAGCAGCTTCCGTAGCGGGGGGGCCGCAGATACGCAGTATTTT	-	TRBV5-4	TRBD2	TRBJ2-3
CSVFHLSYNEQFF	TGCAGCGTTTTTCATCTAAGCTACAATGAGCAGTTCTTC	-	TRBV29-1	-	TRBJ2-1
CASSSDSYSPLHF	TGTGCCAGCAGCTCAGACAGCTATTCACCCCTCCACTTT	-	TRBV7-2	-	TRBJ1-6
CASSLGYYGYTF	TGTGCCAGCAGCTTAGGCTACTATGGCTACACCTTC	-	TRBV7-2	-	TRBJ1-2
CASSEATGRGYGYTF	TGTGCCAGTAGTGAAGCGACAGGTAGGGGCTATGGCTACACCTTC	-	TRBV19	-	TRBJ1-2
CASSARPSYPNYGYTF	TGTGCCAGCAGCGCTCGGCCCTCATATCCTAACTATGGCTACACCTTC	-	TRBV9	-	TRBJ1-2
CASSHKSSGGTYTDTQYF	TGTGCCAGCAGCCATAAATCTAGCGGGGGGACCTACACAGATACGCAGTATTTT	once	TRBV7-9	TRBD2	TRBJ2-3
CASSSRGSPRGYGYTF	TGTGCCAGCAGCTCCAGGGGCAGCCCTCGGGGCTATGGCTACACCTTC	once	TRBV7-2	-	TRBJ1-2
CASSPPGLAGALSSYNEQFF	TGTGCCAGCTCACCCCCGGGACTAGCGGGGGCCCTAAGCTCCTACAATGAGCAGTTCTTC	-	TRBV18	TRBD2	TRBJ2-1
CAWSSGQGADQPQHF	TGTGCCTGGAGTTCGGGACAGGGGGCGGATCAGCCCCAGCATTTT	-	TRBV30	TRBD1	TRBJ1-5
CASSSKDRAKQFF	TGTGCCAGCAGTTCTAAGGACAGGGCCAAGCAGTTCTTC	-	TRBV11-3	TRBD1	TRBJ2-1
CATSAPGSYNEQFF	TGTGCCACCTCCGCCCCCGGCTCCTACAATGAGCAGTTCTTC	-	TRBV24-1	-	TRBJ2-1
CASSPVGPYQETQYF	TGTGCCAGCAGCCCCGTAGGGCCCTACCAAGAGACCCAGTACTTC	few	TRBV14	-	TRBJ2-5
CASTNRENEAFF	TGTGCCAGTACTAACAGGGAGAACGAAGCTTTCTTT	few	TRBV28	-	TRBJ1-1
CASSYTGQGKTQYF	TGTGCCAGCAGTTACACGGGACAGGGGAAGACCCAGTACTTC	-	TRBV27	TRBD1	TRBJ2-5
CASRSRGAPNTEAFF	TGTGCAAGTCGCTCTAGGGGGGCACCGAACACTGAAGCTTTCTTT	-	TRBV12-2	-	TRBJ1-1
CASSQDPGSYEQYF	TGTGCCAGCAGCCAAGATCCAGGGTCCTACGAGCAGTACTTC	once	TRBV4-2	-	TRBJ2-7
CASSPGRISVQYF	TGTGCCAGCAGCCCTGGGCGGATCAGCGTCCAGTACTTC	-	TRBV5-8	-	TRBJ2-5
CASSPDTPGQYF	TGTGCCAGCAGCCCCGACACCCCCGGGCAGTACTTC	-	TRBV7-3	-	TRBJ2-7
CASLGADANYGYTF	TGCGCCAGCCTCGGGGCCGACGCTAACTATGGCTACACCTTC	-	TRBV10-2	-	TRBJ1-2
CASSLGTALNYGYTF	TGTGCCAGTAGTCTCGGGACAGCCCTAAACTATGGCTACACCTTC	-	TRBV19	TRBD1	TRBJ1-2
CASSPGDGGETQYF	TGCGCCAGCAGCCCCGGGGACGGGGGGGAGACCCAGTACTTC	-	TRBV5-1	TRBD2	TRBJ2-5
CASGTSGISGNTIYF	TGTGCCAGCGGAACTTCAGGGATCTCTGGAAACACCATATATTTT	-	TRBV2	-	TRBJ1-3
CASSLIVQETQYF	TGTGCCAGCAGTTTAATAGTGCAAGAGACCCAGTACTTC	-	TRBV12-3/TRBV12-4	-	TRBJ2-5
CAISESGSESEQYF	TGTGCCATCAGTGAGTCGGGATCCGAGTCGGAGCAGTACTTC	-	TRBV10-3	-	TRBJ2-7
CAISGQGGSYTF	TGTGCCATCAGTGGACAGGGTGGAAGCTACACCTTC	-	TRBV10-3	TRBD1	TRBJ1-2
CSVDTPRRVHQGYTF	TGCAGCGTTGATACCCCTCGTCGGGTGCACCAGGGCTACACCTTC	-	TRBV29-1	-	TRBJ1-2